This T cell receptor (beta chain) was retrieved from a study of shared clonotypes between healthy human individuals. Study context: Ranging from 18 to 49 in age, donors were two women and a few men. Study-wide results and caveats: Memory subsets generally showed lower estimated richness than naive subsets.

With respect to this clone: Its antigen is currently unknown.

Once extracted for a subset, genomic DNA was divided evenly among several immunoSEQ plates. Assay: immunoSEQ multiplex PCR; the TCRdb copy retains only in-frame clones and omits some. The sample includes about 1 million clones, around 74% seen only once; the top ten take approximately 1.5%. Looked up from germline, CDR1 is SGHRS and CDR2 is YFSETQ. CDR3 length: 15 amino acids. The V end lost 0 bases, the J end lost 0 bases, and 9 bases lay between the germline ends. The V gene is TRBV5-1, the J gene TRBJ1-1, with D maybe TRBD1 (5 bases). The sequence was obtained from a man between 18 and 29 years old in good health. Source material: memory CD4+ T cells sorted from blood. Sample subset: CD45RA-negative fraction. CDR3 DNA sequence: TGCGCCAGCAGCTTGGGTGGGGCGCTGAACACTGAAGCTTTCTTT. Its translation: CASSLGGALNTEAFF.